One and the same sample provided the 21 T cell receptor beta chains below, sequenced in a study of blood T cells in healthy people across ages. A J-beta primer mix and a sample-barcoded 5' primer were used in a second PCR of about 7 to 12 cycles. TCRdb called the 5' RACE reads again in MiXCR, with one record for every CDR3 protein. The table has 790,000 or so distinct CDR3 sequences, 35% to 50% seen once. Sequencing was done on a sample of blood. Receptors were obtained from a man of 80 years or more in good health.

The chain couples TRBV12-3 or TRBV12-4 to TRBJ1-2; D is perhaps TRBD1 (5 bases). Trimming left V 6 bases short and J 4 bases short, with 18 bases between. CDR3 length: 15 amino acids. The CDR3 coding sequence is TGTGCCAGCAGGCCACCGGGACCGGAGGGCTATGGCTACACCTTC. Translating gives CASRPPGPEGYGYTF.

This clonotype appeared many times. Being one base from a much bigger clone, this may be a read error. The J gene is TRBJ2-5, the V gene TRBV7-2, with D perhaps TRBD2 (6 bases). CDR1 and CDR2 from the germline V gene are SGHTA and FQGNSA. The V end lost 5 bases, the J end lost 10 bases, and 20 bases lay between the germline ends. This CDR3 contains 14 residues. The DNA of the CDR3 is TGTGCCAGCAGCGTAGTTGCGGGATACGAGGTCCAGTACTTC. This gives the protein CASSVVAGYEVQYF. The variable domain in full, completed from reference TRBV7-2 and TRBJ2-5, reads GAGVSQSPSNKVTEKGKDVELRCDPISGHTALYWYRQSLGQGLEFLIYFQGNSAPDKSGLPSDRFSAERTGGSVSTLTIQRTQQEDSAVYLCASSVVAGYEVQYFGPGTRLLVL.

V and J are TRBV2 and TRBJ2-3, with D unclear. Germline V lookup: CDR1 SNHLY, CDR2 FYNNEI. CDR3 size: 15 residues. The V end was cut by 4 bases, the J end by 3 bases, with 14 bases between. The CDR3 nucleotides are TGTGCCAGCAGTGTGAGACGGGCTATGACAGATACGCAGTATTTT. It encodes CASSVRRAMTDTQYF.

The chain couples TRBV11-1 to TRBJ2-1, with 7 nucleotides matching TRBD1. The CDR3 length is 16 residues. V was clipped by 5 bases and J by 0 bases; unmatched bases: 7. CDR1 and CDR2 from the germline V gene are SGHAT and FQDESV (reference sequence). CDR3 nucleotide sequence: TGTGCCAGCAGCCCCCGGGGACAGCTCTCCTACAATGAGCAGTTCTTC. Its protein product is CASSPRGQLSYNEQFF.

This clonotype was observed a handful of times. V gene TRBV7-9 combines with J gene TRBJ2-3, with TRBD2 matching over 8 bases. The CDR3 is 14 residues long. The V gene's germline CDR1 is SEHNR and CDR2 FQNEAQ (reference sequence). V lost 3 bases and J lost 4; bases outside the gene matches: 3. CDR3 region: CASSFVAGSDTQYF. CDR3 coding DNA: TGTGCCAGCAGCTTCGTAGCGGGATCAGATACGCAGTATTTT.

This chain joins TRBV12-3 or TRBV12-4 and TRBJ2-7, with D perhaps given as TRBD1 or TRBD2 (6 bases each). The CDR3 is 14 amino acids. V dropped 4 bases and J dropped 7 bases, with 17 bases sitting between them. The CDR3 nucleotides read TGTGCCAGCAGTTCCCCTCCGGGGGCCGAAGAGCAGTACTTC. Translating it yields CASSSPPGAEEQYF.

This clonotype turned up a few times. The J gene is TRBJ2-7, the V gene TRBV7-2; 8 bases are a match to TRBD2. CDR1 and CDR2 from the germline V gene are SGHTA and FQGNSA. Germline trimming cut 4 bases from V and 4 bases from J; bases unmatched to any gene: 12. CDR3 size: 16 residues. This CDR3 is CASSSSLGSGIYEQYF. The CDR3 DNA reads TGTGCCAGCAGCTCCTCGCTGGGTAGCGGGATATACGAGCAGTACTTC.

CDR3 DNA: TGTGCCACAGACACAGGGTACACCGGGGAGCTGTTTTTT. It is translated as CATDTGYTGELFF. The chain recombines TRBV24-1 with TRBJ2-2, with a tentative D call TRBD1 (6 bases). This CDR3 contains 13 residues. The germline V gene encodes CDR1 KGHDR and CDR2 SFDVKD. Between the trimmed V and J ends, which lost 10 bases and 3 bases, there was a span of 11 bases.

This sequence joins TRBV6-6 and TRBJ2-1; 8 bases agree with TRBD2. The CDR3 contains 16 residues. The V gene's germline CDR1 is MNHNY and CDR2 SVGAGI (reference sequence). V lost 2 bases, J lost 4 bases, and 7 bases stayed unmatched. As DNA, the CDR3 is TGTGCCAGCAGTTACGGAGGACTAGCTGAGTACAATGAGCAGTTCTTC. Translated: CASSYGGLAEYNEQFF.

This clonotype was recorded at least ten times. As DNA, the CDR3 is TGCAGTGCTAGTACGGGACAGGTTTACTACAATGAGCAGTTCTTC. This gives the protein CSASTGQVYYNEQFF. The chain carries TRBV20-1 and TRBJ2-1; 8 positions match TRBD1. The CDR3 has 15 amino acids. The germline gives CDR1 DFQATT, CDR2 SNEGSKA (reference sequence). The J segment lost 3 bases and the V segment lost 3 bases, leaving 7 bases of the junction unmatched.

The table lists this clonotype with a few counts. The chain uses TRBV10-3 and TRBJ2-7; TRBD1 is a possible D gene (8 bases). V dropped 3 bases and J dropped 1 base, with 13 bases sitting between them. The CDR3 loop spans 15 amino acids. Germline V lookup: CDR1 ENHRY, CDR2 SYGVKD. As DNA, the CDR3 is TGTGCCATCAGTGAAGCGGGACAGGCGTCCTACGAGCAGTACTTC. Protein sequence: CAISEAGQASYEQYF.

Comments on this clonotype: No conserved phenylalanine or tryptophan ends this CDR3, so it is likely a read error. The chain links TRBV7-2 to TRBJ2-5, with D possibly matching TRBD2 (6 bases). The germline V gene has CDR1 SGHTA and CDR2 FQGNSA. Deletions cut 2 bases from V and 5 bases from J, with 18 bases between. The CDR3 extends over 16 amino acids. CDR3 protein: CASSLIGAGGWETQYL. For the CDR3, the DNA is TGTGCCAGCAGCTTAATAGGTGCTGGAGGGTGGGAGACCCAGTACCTC.

The chain combines TRBV30 with TRBJ2-2; the D is unclear. Trimming cost V 3 bases and J 0 bases, with 11 bases left between them. CDR1 is GTSNPN, CDR2 SVGIG, per germline (reference sequence). CDR3 length equals 15 residues. The CDR3 DNA follows: TGTGCCTGGAGACACGGGTTCGCGAACACCGGGGAGCTGTTTTTT. It encodes CAWRHGFANTGELFF.

This chain links TRBV6-4 with TRBJ2-5; TRBD1 is a possible D gene (6 bases). Between the trimmed V and J ends, which lost 5 bases and 2 bases, there was a span of 15 bases. Germline CDR1 and CDR2: MRHNA and SNTAGT. The length of the CDR3 is 15 residues. The CDR3 DNA sequence: TGTGCCAGCAGTACACCAACAGGGTGGCAAGAGACCCAGTACTTC. Translated, it gives CASSTPTGWQETQYF.

This clonotype was found a few times. The J gene is TRBJ2-6, the V gene TRBV5-1, with a possible D match to TRBD2 (6 bases). Per the germline V gene, CDR1 is SGHRS and CDR2 is YFSETQ. This CDR3 is built from 17 residues. The germline V and J ends were trimmed by 4 bases and 0 bases, with 14 bases remaining between them. The chain's CDR3 is CASSPRGQNSGANVLTF. The CDR3, as DNA: TGCGCCAGCAGCCCGCGGGGTCAAAACTCTGGGGCCAACGTCCTGACTTTC.

The rearrangement joins TRBV11-2 to TRBJ2-1; D not resolved. V lost 0 bases and J lost 10, with 10 bases in between. This CDR3 region has 13 residues. CDR1 and CDR2 (germline): SGHAT, FQNNGV. The CDR3 nucleotides are TGTGCCAGCAGCTTAGACACCTCCTACGAGCAGTTCTTC. Its translation: CASSLDTSYEQFF.

This chain connects TRBV7-9 to TRBJ1-2, with 12 positions matching TRBD1. Germline V CDR1 and CDR2: SEHNR, FQNEAQ (reference sequence). Trimming took 3 bases from V and 8 from J; bases not matched to a gene: 4. This CDR3 comprises 14 residues. The CDR3 DNA sequence: TGTGCCAGCAGCTTGGGACAGGGGGCATGGGGCTACACCTTC. This sequence encodes CASSLGQGAWGYTF. Full variable domain (rest looked up from reference TRBV7-9 and TRBJ1-2): DTGVSQNPRHKITKRGQNVTFRCDPISEHNRLYWYRQTLGQGPEFLTYFQNEAQLEKSRLLSDRFSAERPKGSFSTLEIQRTEQGDSAMYLCASSLGQGAWGYTFGSGTRLTVV.

The chain recombines TRBV27 with TRBJ2-4, with a tentative D call TRBD2 (6 bases). The J call is uncertain, as TRBJ2-7 better fits the DNA end. CDR1 MNHEY and CDR2 SMNVEV come from the germline V gene (reference sequence). The CDR3 covers 16 residues. The CDR3 DNA sequence: TGTGCCAGCAGCGGCATCCGGGACTTCGGGGGAGGCGAGCAGTACTTC. Its protein is CASSGIRDFGGGEQYF.

This chain links TRBV10-3 with TRBJ2-1; 9 bases align to TRBD1. J was trimmed by 5 bases and V by 6 bases; bases with no gene match: 8. CDR3 length equals 15 residues. Germline values: CDR1 ENHRY, CDR2 SYGVKD. The CDR3 sequence: CAISPGQGSHNEQFF. In nucleotides, the CDR3 is TGTGCCATCAGCCCGGGACAGGGCTCTCACAATGAGCAGTTCTTC.

The chain employs TRBV11-1 and TRBJ2-1; 7 bases map to TRBD2. J gave up 7 bases and V 3 bases, and 6 bases lay outside the gene matches. CDR3 length: 14 amino acids. The V gene's germline CDR1 is SGHAT and CDR2 FQDESV (reference sequence). CDR3 sequence: CASSFGGLSNEQFF. CDR3 DNA: TGTGCCAGCAGCTTCGGGGGGTTGTCGAATGAGCAGTTCTTC.

Of note for this clonotype: The junction shows a germline mismatch at one end, possibly a read error. V usage is TRBV19 and J usage is TRBJ1-4; D uncertain. Germline V gene data show CDR1 as LNHDA and CDR2 as SQIVND (reference sequence). This CDR3 region has 12 residues. The CDR3 DNA reads as TGTGCCAGTTGTCAAATTAATGAGAAACTGTTTTTT. Translation: CASCQINEKLFF.